One sample yielded the 29 T cell receptor beta chains listed below, sequenced in a study of blood T cell repertoires in COVID-19. Assay: immunoSEQ multiplex PCR; the TCRdb copy retains only in-frame clones and omits some. This table holds a few hundred thousand clones, 80% to 90% found once. The sample comprised PBMCs or T cells enriched from blood (not recorded which). Receptor source: a woman aged 18-29 years who had recovered from COVID-19.

This clone appeared a single time. This chain joins TRBV5-1 and TRBJ1-4; TRBD1 is a possible D gene (6 bases). Deletions cut 0 bases from V and 0 bases from J, with 6 bases between. This CDR3 has 15 amino acids. Germline-derived CDR1 and CDR2 are SGHRS and YFSETQ. Here the CDR3 reads CASSLEGATNEKLFF. DNA of the CDR3: TGCGCCAGCAGCTTGGAGGGGGCAACTAATGAAAAACTGTTTTTT. Filled out from reference TRBV5-1 and TRBJ1-4, the complete variable domain reads KAGVTQTPRYLIKTRGQQVTLSCSPISGHRSVSWYQQTPGQGLQFLFEYFSETQRNKGNFPGRFSGRQFSNSRSEMNVSTLELGDSALYLCASSLEGATNEKLFFGSGTQLSVL.

V and J are TRBV2 and TRBJ2-7; 7 bases are shared with TRBD2. The germline V gene encodes CDR1 SNHLY and CDR2 FYNNEI. This CDR3 comprises 14 residues. The J segment lost 3 bases and the V segment lost 6 bases, leaving 8 bases of the junction unmatched. The CDR3 sequence: CASSPTSRYYEQYF. The CDR3 DNA reads as TGTGCCAGCAGCCCGACTAGCAGATACTACGAGCAGTACTTC.

The rearrangement links TRBV9 to TRBJ2-7, with a possible D match to TRBD2 (5 bases). CDR1 SGDLS and CDR2 YYNGEE come from the germline V gene. The ends were cut back, 3 bases at V and 7 bases at J, with 20 bases in the middle. This CDR3 region has 15 residues. The CDR3 nucleotides are TGTGCCAGCAGCGCCTTGGACTGGGGTGGGAGTGAGCAGTACTTC. It translates to CASSALDWGGSEQYF.

V gene TRBV6-5 combines with J gene TRBJ1-2, with 8 positions matching TRBD1. V gave up 10 bases and J gave up 0 bases; unmatched junction bases: 4. This CDR3 is 13 amino acids long. CDR1 and CDR2 (germline): MNHEY, SVGAGI. CDR3 region: CATGTGSNYGYTF. CDR3 DNA: TGTGCCACAGGGACAGGCTCTAACTATGGCTACACCTTC.

The V call is TRBV5-1, the J call TRBJ2-3; TRBD2 agrees at 12 bases. Per germline, CDR1 SGHRS and CDR2 YFSETQ. CDR3 length: 21 residues. With V trimmed by 3 bases and J by 3 bases, 20 bases remained unmatched. The CDR3 sequence: CASSSAASGGAEWRGTDTQYF. In nucleotides, the CDR3 is TGCGCCAGCAGCTCGGCCGCTAGCGGGGGGGCCGAGTGGCGGGGGACAGATACGCAGTATTTT.

V and J are TRBV19 and TRBJ1-5, with D possibly TRBD1 on 5 matching bases. Germline V gene data show CDR1 as LNHDA and CDR2 as SQIVND (reference sequence). The CDR3 totals 16 residues. The germline V and J ends were trimmed by 4 bases and 9 bases, with 22 bases remaining between them. The CDR3: CASSTSLGGARLPQHF. The CDR3 nucleotides read TGTGCCAGTAGTACCTCTTTGGGGGGTGCGCGTTTGCCCCAGCATTTT.

The chain carries TRBV5-1 and TRBJ1-2; TRBD1 might be the D (5 bases). V was clipped by 2 bases and J by 3 bases, with 11 bases between them. The length of the CDR3 is 14 residues. In germline, CDR1 is SGHRS, CDR2 YFSETQ. The CDR3 DNA sequence: TGCGCCAGCAGCTTCCTTCAGGGCGACTATGGCTACACCTTC. Translated: CASSFLQGDYGYTF.

The chain combines TRBV7-2 with TRBJ1-4; D not resolved. The V gene's germline CDR1 is SGHTA and CDR2 FQGNSA. Trimming left V 1 base short and J 0 bases short, with 9 bases between. The CDR3 runs to 16 residues. The CDR3 DNA is TGTGCCAGCAGCTTAGGGAGCAAAACAACTAATGAAAAACTGTTTTTT. Translation: CASSLGSKTTNEKLFF.

The chain uses TRBV5-4 and TRBJ1-1; the match to TRBD1 covers 7 bases. J gave up 5 bases and V 1 base, and 5 bases lay outside the gene matches. Germline V lookup: CDR1 SGHNT, CDR2 YYREEE (reference sequence). The length of the CDR3 is 14 residues. The DNA for the CDR3 is TGTGCCAGCAGCTTGTCATCAGGGGGTACTGAAGCTTTCTTT. Amino acid sequence: CASSLSSGGTEAFF.

The V and J genes are TRBV6-5 and TRBJ2-7; TRBD1 matches 7 bases. The CDR3 consists of 14 residues. V lost 2 bases to trimming and J lost 4 bases; unmatched junction nucleotides: 5. In germline, CDR1 is MNHEY, CDR2 SVGAGI. CDR3 bases: TGTGCCAGCAGTTACGAGGGGGCGCGGTACGAGCAGTACTTC. Translation: CASSYEGARYEQYF.

This chain connects TRBV11-2 to TRBJ2-2; 10 nucleotides align to TRBD2. The V gene's germline CDR1 is SGHAT and CDR2 FQNNGV. The CDR3 has 16 residues. Losses at the gene ends were 2 bases for V and 0 bases for J; bases not matched to a gene: 0. The CDR3 is CASSLTSGANTGELFF. CDR3 coding DNA: TGTGCCAGCAGCTTAACTAGCGGGGCGAACACCGGGGAGCTGTTTTTT. Full variable domain (remainder filled in from reference TRBV11-2 and TRBJ2-2): EAGVAQSPRYKIIEKRQSVAFWCNPISGHATLYWYQQILGQGPKLLIQFQNNGVVDDSQLPKDRFSAERLKGVDSTLKIQPAKLEDSAVYLCASSLTSGANTGELFFGEGSRLTVL.

This chain connects TRBV5-1 to TRBJ1-1; TRBD1 matches at 7 bases. The CDR3 has 13 amino acids. Trimming cost V 2 bases and J 5 bases; bases outside gene matches: 3. CDR1 and CDR2 (germline): SGHRS, YFSETQ. The CDR3 nucleotides read TGCGCCAGCAGCTTCCAGGGGGGAACTGAAGCTTTCTTT. Protein product: CASSFQGGTEAFF.

The chain carries TRBV12-5 and TRBJ2-7, with TRBD1 as a possible D gene (5 bases). Trimming cost V 6 bases and J 2 bases, with 20 bases left between them. From germline, CDR1 is LGHNT and CDR2 FRNRAP. The CDR3 loop spans 16 amino acids. The CDR3 coding sequence is TGTGCTAGTGGCCATCGATTGCAGGGTATCACCTACGAGCAGTACTTC. Translated, it gives CASGHRLQGITYEQYF.

The chain employs TRBV30 and TRBJ1-4; a weak D match, TRBD1 (6 bases). V lost 7 bases and J 7 bases, leaving 22 bases between the germline ends. The CDR3 has 15 residues. The germline CDR1 and CDR2 sequences are GTSNPN and SVGIG (reference sequence). The CDR3 region is CASRIFEGDGEKLFF. CDR3 in DNA: TGTGCCTCAAGGATATTTGAGGGGGACGGTGAAAAACTGTTTTTT. The full variable domain, in which reference TRBV30 and TRBJ1-4 provide the parts outside the CDR3, is SQTIHQWPATLVQPVGSPLSLECTVEGTSNPNLYWYRQAAGRGLQLLFYSVGIGQISSEVPQNLSASRPQDRQFILSSKKLLLSDSGFYLCASRIFEGDGEKLFFGSGTQLSVL.

J is TRBJ1-5 and V is TRBV7-2; no firm D call. With 3 bases removed from V and 0 bases from J, the gap between germline ends came to 9 bases. From germline, CDR1 is SGHTA and CDR2 FQGNSA. This CDR3 has 15 amino acids. In DNA form, the CDR3 reads TGTGCCAGCAGCTTTCAGTCGTCTAGCAATCAGCCCCAGCATTTT. Encoded protein: CASSFQSSSNQPQHF.

The rearrangement joins TRBV5-4 to TRBJ1-4; no reliable D call. Trimming removed 4 bases from V and 0 bases from J, with 13 bases in between. Germline-derived CDR1 and CDR2 are SGHNT and YYREEE (reference sequence). The CDR3 totals 16 residues. CDR3 in DNA: TGTGCCAGCAGCATGGACTTAAGTCCAACTAATGAAAAACTGTTTTTT. Its protein is CASSMDLSPTNEKLFF.

The chain employs TRBV11-1 and TRBJ2-3; D gene ambiguous. Trimming removed 5 bases at V and 4 bases at J, with 16 bases between. Germline V gives CDR1 SGHAT, CDR2 FQDESV (reference sequence). The CDR3 length is 15 residues. The CDR3 here is CASSRSPVGADTQYF. The DNA for the CDR3 is TGTGCCAGCAGCCGCTCCCCGGTAGGAGCAGATACGCAGTATTTT.

This rearrangement joins TRBV28 to TRBJ1-1; D may be TRBD1 (6 bases). Germline values: CDR1 MDHEN, CDR2 SYDVKM. The CDR3 loop spans 11 amino acids. The V end was cut by 6 bases, the J end by 11 bases, with 13 bases between. CDR3 sequence reads: CASSQGLGAFF. The CDR3 nucleotides read TGTGCCAGCAGCCAGGGGCTAGGTGCTTTCTTT.

This clone was detected only a few times. The chain recombines TRBV24-1 with TRBJ1-2; unclear D gene. The ends were cut back, 4 bases at V and 4 bases at J, with 9 bases in the middle. Per germline, CDR1 KGHDR and CDR2 SFDVKD. The CDR3 runs 13 residues. The chain's CDR3 is CATSEGLFYGYTF. The CDR3 DNA reads as TGTGCCACCAGTGAGGGCCTTTTCTATGGCTACACCTTC.

The table lists this clone with a count of one. The chain joins TRBV29-1 to TRBJ1-2, with D unresolved. Germline assignment: CDR1 SQVTM and CDR2 ANQGSEA. The length of the CDR3 is 12 residues. V shed 5 bases and J shed 0 bases, with 7 bases lying between them. The CDR3, as DNA: TGCAGCGTTAGCCTCACTAACTATGGCTACACCTTC. It codes for CSVSLTNYGYTF.

The V gene is TRBV2, the J gene TRBJ1-6; D is unclear. The CDR3 totals 12 residues. In germline, CDR1 is SNHLY, CDR2 FYNNEI. Deletions cut 6 bases from V and 4 bases from J, with 4 bases between. The CDR3 DNA reads as TGTGCCAGCAGCGGTTATAATTCACCCCTCCACTTT. It codes for CASSGYNSPLHF.

CDR3: CASSQGPAGSEKLFF. The CDR3 DNA sequence: TGCGCCAGCAGCCAAGGTCCGGCGGGGAGCGAAAAACTGTTTTTT. The V gene is TRBV4-1, the J gene TRBJ1-4; no definite D call. Germline V CDR1 and CDR2: MGHRA, YSYEKL. Trimming took off 1 base at V and 8 bases at J, with 14 bases between the two ends. The CDR3 consists of 15 residues.

This sequence joins TRBV14 and TRBJ2-7; no reliable D call. Trimming took 2 bases from V and 3 from J, leaving 11 bases between them. The CDR3 runs 14 residues. Germline V gene lookup returns CDR1 SGHDN and CDR2 FVKESK. The CDR3 DNA sequence: TGTGCCAGCAGCCAATTTCCAGAAGACTACGAGCAGTACTTC. Translation: CASSQFPEDYEQYF.

The gene calls are TRBV6-5 and TRBJ2-1; D is uncertain. The V gene lost 4 bases and the J gene lost 2 bases, with 12 bases spanning the gap. This CDR3 comprises 15 residues. Germline CDR1 reads MNHEY; CDR2 reads SVGAGI. The CDR3 loop is CASSSIKDTYNEQFF. The CDR3 coding sequence is TGTGCCAGCAGTTCCATCAAAGACACCTACAATGAGCAGTTCTTC.

This chain connects TRBV6-8 to TRBJ1-5, with D unresolved. This CDR3 has 10 residues. The ends were cut back, 9 bases at V and 5 bases at J, with 5 bases in the middle. The germline CDR1 and CDR2 sequences are MNHGY and SAAAGT. The chain's CDR3 is CARHHQPQHF. Written as DNA, the CDR3 is TGTGCCAGACACCATCAGCCCCAGCATTTT.

The J gene is TRBJ2-7, the V gene TRBV11-2; D gene uncertain. V lost 3 bases, J lost 2 bases, and 8 bases lay in between. Germline V CDR1 and CDR2: SGHAT, FQNNGV. This CDR3 has 13 residues. CDR3 sequence reads: CASSFNYPYEQYF. The DNA of the CDR3 is TGTGCCAGCAGCTTTAACTACCCCTACGAGCAGTACTTC.

This clone came up once. The chain employs TRBV7-3 and TRBJ1-1, with D possibly matching TRBD1 (6 bases). Germline assignment: CDR1 SGHTA and CDR2 FQGTGA. Trimming removed 5 bases from V and 7 bases from J, with 14 bases in between. The CDR3 runs 13 residues. The CDR3 sequence: CASSKTGGSEAFF. The CDR3 coding sequence is TGTGCCAGCAGCAAGACAGGCGGAAGTGAAGCTTTCTTT.

This clone came up once. V gene TRBV28 combines with J gene TRBJ1-2; 9 nucleotides align to TRBD1. V was pared by 6 bases and J by 6 bases, with 14 bases of the junction left unmatched. This CDR3 has 16 residues. Germline V CDR1 and CDR2: MDHEN, SYDVKM. CDR3: CASRTVRDRDGNGYTF. CDR3 DNA: TGTGCCAGCAGGACTGTCCGGGACAGGGACGGGAATGGCTACACCTTC.

The chain links TRBV7-2 to TRBJ2-5; TRBD2 matches 8 bases. V dropped 3 bases and J dropped 3; count of bases not matched to a gene: 9. Germline lookup yields CDR1 SGHTA and CDR2 FQGNSA. The CDR3 is 16 amino acids. This CDR3 reads CASSLFGGAMEETQYF. In nucleotides, the CDR3 is TGTGCCAGCAGCTTGTTCGGGGGGGCCATGGAAGAGACCCAGTACTTC.